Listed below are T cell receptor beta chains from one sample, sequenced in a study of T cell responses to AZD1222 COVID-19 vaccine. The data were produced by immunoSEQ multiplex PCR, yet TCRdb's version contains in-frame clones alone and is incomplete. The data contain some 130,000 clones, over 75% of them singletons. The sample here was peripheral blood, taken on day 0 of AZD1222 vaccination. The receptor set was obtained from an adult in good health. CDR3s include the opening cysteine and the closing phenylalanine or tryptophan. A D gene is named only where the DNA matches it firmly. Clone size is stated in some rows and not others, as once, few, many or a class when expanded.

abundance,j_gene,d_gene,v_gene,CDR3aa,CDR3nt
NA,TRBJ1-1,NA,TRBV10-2,CASRGHLNTEAFF,TGCGCCAGCCGCGGACACCTGAACACTGAAGCTTTCTTT
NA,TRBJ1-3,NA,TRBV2,CASSENPSASAGNTIYF,TGTGCCAGCAGTGAAAATCCGTCGGCGAGTGCAGGAAACACCATATATTTT
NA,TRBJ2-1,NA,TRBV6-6,CASSPNGGSNEQFF,TGTGCCAGCAGTCCCAATGGGGGTAGCAATGAGCAGTTCTTC
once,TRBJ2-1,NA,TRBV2,CASSVGQVSEQFF,TGTGCCAGCAGTGTAGGGCAGGTTTCTGAGCAGTTCTTC
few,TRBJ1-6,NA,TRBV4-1,CASSPHGQKNSPLHF,TGCGCCAGCAGCCCGCACGGACAAAAAAATTCACCCCTCCACTTT
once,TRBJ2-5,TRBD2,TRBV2,CASSLQGQAGETQYF,TGTGCCAGCAGTTTACAAGGACAAGCGGGGGAGACCCAGTACTTC
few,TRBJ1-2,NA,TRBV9,CASSLDSLYGYTF,TGTGCCAGCAGCCTTGACAGCCTCTATGGCTACACCTTC
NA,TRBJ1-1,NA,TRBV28,CASSLSTGYTEAFF,TGTGCCAGCAGTTTATCGACCGGTTACACTGAAGCTTTCTTT
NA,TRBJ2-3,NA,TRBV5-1,CASSLRDGSTDTQYF,TGCGCCAGCAGCTTGCGGGACGGGAGCACAGATACGCAGTATTTT
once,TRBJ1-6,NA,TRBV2,CASSVRQLLNNSPLHF,TGTGCCAGCAGTGTCCGGCAGTTATTAAATAATTCACCCCTCCACTTT
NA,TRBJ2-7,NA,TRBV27,CARLQAAYEQYF,TGTGCCAGATTACAGGCAGCCTACGAGCAGTACTTC
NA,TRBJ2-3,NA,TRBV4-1,CASSHSYGVGTDTQYF,TGCGCCAGCAGCCACTCTTACGGCGTCGGCACAGATACGCAGTATTTT
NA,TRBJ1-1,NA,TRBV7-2,CASSSSAANTEAFF,TGTGCCAGCAGCTCCTCCGCAGCGAACACTGAAGCTTTCTTT
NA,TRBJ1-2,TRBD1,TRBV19,CASSPGTGGITGYTF,TGTGCCAGTAGTCCCGGGACAGGGGGAATCACTGGCTACACCTTC
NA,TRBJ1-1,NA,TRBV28,CASSLQGTEAFF,TGTGCCAGCAGCCTGCAGGGCACTGAAGCTTTCTTT
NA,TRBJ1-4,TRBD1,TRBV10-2,CASRSGTGSVKLFF,TGCGCCAGCAGGTCCGGGACAGGGTCGGTAAAACTGTTTTTT
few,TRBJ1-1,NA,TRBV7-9,CASTWGGTEAFF,TGTGCCAGCACCTGGGGGGGCACTGAAGCTTTCTTT
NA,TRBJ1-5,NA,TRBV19,CASSIGAAYSNQPQHF,TGTGCCAGTAGTATTGGGGCAGCGTATAGCAATCAGCCCCAGCATTTT
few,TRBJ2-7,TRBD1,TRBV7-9,CASSLRGGAYEQYF,TGTGCCAGCAGCTTAAGAGGGGGCGCCTACGAGCAGTACTTC
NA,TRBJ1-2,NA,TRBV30,CAWSTDSANYGYTF,TGTGCCTGGAGTACGGACTCCGCTAACTATGGCTACACCTTC
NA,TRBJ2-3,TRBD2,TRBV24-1,CATSDPGGARADTQYF,TGTGCCACCAGTGACCCCGGGGGGGCCAGGGCAGATACGCAGTATTTT
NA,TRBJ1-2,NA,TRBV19,CASSIEQRGYTF,TGTGCCAGTAGTATAGAACAGAGGGGCTACACCTTC
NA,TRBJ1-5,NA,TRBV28,CASAREFWGNQPQHF,TGTGCCAGCGCACGAGAGTTTTGGGGCAATCAGCCCCAGCATTTT
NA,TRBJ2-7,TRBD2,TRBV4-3,CASSQDPAGGFEQYF,TGCGCCAGCAGCCAAGACCCCGCGGGGGGATTCGAGCAGTACTTC
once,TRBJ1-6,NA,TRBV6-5,CASRGQQNSPLHF,TGTGCCAGCAGGGGACAACAAAATTCACCCCTCCACTTT
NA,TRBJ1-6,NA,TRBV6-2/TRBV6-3,CASSPKGEESPLHF,TGTGCCAGCAGTCCCAAGGGGGAGGAATCACCCCTCCACTTT
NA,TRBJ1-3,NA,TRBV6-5,CATSGGGPGNTIYF,TGTGCCACTTCGGGGGGGGGTCCTGGAAACACCATATATTTT
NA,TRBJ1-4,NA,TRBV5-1,CASTRGATNEKLFF,TGCGCCAGCACCCGGGGGGCAACTAATGAAAAACTGTTTTTT
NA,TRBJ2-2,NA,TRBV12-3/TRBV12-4,CASGTFEELFF,TGTGCCAGTGGGACTTTCGAAGAGCTGTTTTTT
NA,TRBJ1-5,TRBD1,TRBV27,CASRKTGDGDQPQHF,TGTGCCAGCAGGAAAACAGGGGACGGGGATCAGCCCCAGCATTTT
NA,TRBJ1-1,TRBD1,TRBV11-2,CASSLERTGGTEAFF,TGTGCCAGCAGCTTAGAAAGGACAGGGGGCACTGAAGCTTTCTTT
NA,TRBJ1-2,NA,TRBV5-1,CASSARGAEYGYTF,TGCGCCAGCAGCGCGAGGGGGGCAGAGTATGGCTACACCTTC
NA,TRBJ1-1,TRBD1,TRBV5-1,CASNPQPGGDTEAFF,TGCGCCAGCAACCCCCAACCAGGGGGTGACACTGAAGCTTTCTTT
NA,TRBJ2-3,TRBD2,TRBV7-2,CASSMTKGAGSDTQYF,TGTGCCAGCAGCATGACTAAGGGAGCGGGGTCAGATACGCAGTATTTT
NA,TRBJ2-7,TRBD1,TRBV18,CASSPRQGPSYEQYF,TGTGCCAGCTCACCACGACAGGGGCCCTCCTACGAGCAGTACTTC
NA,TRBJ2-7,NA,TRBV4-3,CASSQGLGYEQYF,TGCGCCAGCAGCCAAGGGCTGGGCTACGAGCAGTACTTC
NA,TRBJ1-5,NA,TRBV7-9,CASSRGASGGNQPQHF,TGTGCCAGCAGCCGGGGTGCTTCGGGGGGCAATCAGCCCCAGCATTTT
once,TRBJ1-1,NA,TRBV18,CASSNGRGNTEAFF,TGTGCCAGCTCAAACGGACGAGGGAACACTGAAGCTTTCTTT
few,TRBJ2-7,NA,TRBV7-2,CASSSSTVASYEQYF,TGTGCCAGCAGCTCGTCGACCGTGGCATCCTACGAGCAGTACTTC
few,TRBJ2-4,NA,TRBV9,CASSPQENIQYF,TGTGCCAGCAGCCCCCAGGAAAACATTCAGTACTTC
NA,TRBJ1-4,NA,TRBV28,CASSGQQGLGEKLFF,TGTGCCAGCAGTGGCCAACAGGGTTTGGGAGAAAAACTGTTTTTT
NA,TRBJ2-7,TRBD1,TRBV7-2,CASSFGTGSYEQYF,TGTGCCAGCAGCTTCGGGACAGGCTCCTACGAGCAGTACTTC
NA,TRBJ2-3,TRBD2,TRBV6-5,CASSYSLAGAVDTQYF,TGTGCCAGCAGTTACTCACTAGCGGGGGCCGTAGATACGCAGTATTTT
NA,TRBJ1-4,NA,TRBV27,CASSLSLNNEKLFF,TGTGCCAGCAGTTTAAGTCTTAATAATGAAAAACTGTTTTTT
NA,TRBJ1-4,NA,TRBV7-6,CASSTRQVPGGNEKLFF,TGTGCCAGCAGCACGAGACAGGTCCCCGGAGGAAATGAAAAACTGTTTTTT
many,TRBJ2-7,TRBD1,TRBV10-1,CASSESLDRGYEQYF,TGCGCCAGCAGTGAGTCATTGGACAGGGGTTACGAGCAGTACTTC
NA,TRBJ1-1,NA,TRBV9,CASSGHVNTEAFF,TGTGCCAGCAGCGGACACGTGAACACTGAAGCTTTCTTT
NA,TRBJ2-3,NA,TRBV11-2,CASSLGLGRGTDTQYF,TGTGCCAGCAGCTTGGGGTTGGGCCGCGGCACAGATACGCAGTATTTT
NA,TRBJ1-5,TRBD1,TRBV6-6,CASSKGQGHKPQHF,TGTGCCAGCAGTAAGGGACAGGGGCATAAGCCCCAGCATTTT
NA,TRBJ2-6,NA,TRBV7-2,CASSLTGLLSGANVLTF,TGTGCCAGCAGCTTAACAGGGTTGCTCTCTGGGGCCAACGTCCTGACTTTC
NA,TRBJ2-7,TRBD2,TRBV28,CASSSLAGGAYEQYF,TGTGCCAGCAGTTCACTAGCGGGGGGGGCTTACGAGCAGTACTTC